This T cell receptor (delta chain) was retrieved from a study of gamma-delta T cells after stem cell transplantation. Germline trimming cut 4 bases from V and 8 bases from J; bases unmatched to any gene: 25. The CDR3 extends over 21 amino acids. The V gene's germline CDR1 is TSWWSYY and CDR2 QGS. TCRdb re-analyzed the RT-PCR reads via CATT. The sample lists around 13,000 delta-chain clones; roughly 30% were seen once. The chain has TRDV1 and TRDJ1; the match to TRDD3 covers 13 bases. The source material was gamma-delta T cells. This sequence was found in a human donor. It is not recorded whose cells these are; they may come from a transplant donor. The CDR3 sequence is CALGVPYSDPTPLLGDTKLIF. CDR3 DNA: TGTGCTCTTGGGGTCCCTTACTCGGACCCTACACCCTTACTGGGGGATACGAAACTCATCTTT.